This entry lists 8 T cell receptor beta chains sequenced from one sample in a study of radiation and T cells in renal cell carcinoma. The time point was: blood 2 weeks post-SBRT. Treatment reported: 15 Gy SBRT to primary tumor, nephrectomy 4 weeks later. Repertoires were generated with immunoSEQ multiplex PCR, while TCRdb's copy carries only in-frame clones and drops some. In the table there are 100,000 to 150,000 clones, approximately 90% of which are singletons. Specimen: blood, collected from a patient whose treatment included radiotherapy and nephrectomy. These receptor sequences come from a woman aged 70-85 years with renal cell carcinoma.

This clone turned up a few times. The chain uses TRBV5-4 and TRBJ1-1; D gene uncertain. From germline, CDR1 is SGHNT and CDR2 YYREEE (reference sequence). Trimming stripped 2 bases from V and 4 bases from J, with 12 bases between. The CDR3 runs 14 residues. CDR3 sequence: CASSFPGDATEAFF. CDR3 nucleotide sequence: TGTGCCAGCAGCTTCCCCGGTGATGCCACTGAAGCTTTCTTT.

The chain joins TRBV2 to TRBJ1-6; D gene uncertain. Trimming left V 3 bases short and J 7 bases short, with 16 bases between. This CDR3 is 16 amino acids long. Germline values: CDR1 SNHLY, CDR2 FYNNEI. CDR3 nucleotides: TGTGCCAGCAGTGATGATTTAGGCAGAAGGAATTCACCCCTCCACTTT. It encodes CASSDDLGRRNSPLHF.

The chain recombines TRBV10-3 with TRBJ1-6; no firm D call. V gave up 4 bases and J gave up 9 bases, with 13 bases separating them. CDR1 is ENHRY, CDR2 SYGVKD, per germline. The CDR3 consists of 14 residues. CDR3 sequence reads: CAISVATLGSPLHF. In DNA, the CDR3 is TGTGCCATCAGTGTGGCAACACTCGGTTCACCCCTCCACTTT.

The chain has TRBV14 and TRBJ1-2; D might be TRBD1 (5 bases). CDR1 is SGHDN, CDR2 FVKESK, per germline. The CDR3 has 14 amino acids. Trimming shortened V by 3 bases and J by 4 bases, and 12 bases separated the two germline ends. This chain's CDR3 is CASSHGARGYGYTF. CDR3 nucleotides: TGTGCCAGCAGCCATGGGGCGCGGGGCTATGGCTACACCTTC.

The genes are TRBV9 and TRBJ1-5; possibly TRBD1 for D (6 bases). V shed 4 bases and J shed 2 bases, with 13 bases lying between them. The CDR3 runs to 15 residues. CDR1 is SGDLS, CDR2 YYNGEE, per germline. CDR3 sequence (DNA): TGTGCCAGCAGCCCTCAGGGGCAGGGCAATCAGCCCCAGCATTTT. This encodes CASSPQGQGNQPQHF.

There are a few counts of this clone. V and J are TRBV4-1 and TRBJ2-2; 7 bases match TRBD2. Germline-derived CDR1 and CDR2 are MGHRA and YSYEKL. Germline trimming cut 0 bases from V and 5 bases from J; bases unmatched to any gene: 12. The CDR3 is 18 residues long. DNA of the CDR3: TGCGCCAGCAGCCAAGATTGGTCTAGCGGTGCTGATACCGGGGAGCTGTTTTTT. It translates to CASSQDWSSGADTGELFF.

The chain is built from TRBV10-3 and TRBJ1-4; D perhaps matches TRBD1 (6 bases). Trimming took 10 bases from V and 5 from J, leaving 14 bases between them. This CDR3 comprises 13 residues. Germline V gene lookup returns CDR1 ENHRY and CDR2 SYGVKD. In DNA form, the CDR3 reads TGTGCCACCAGGAGGACAGACAATGAAAAACTGTTTTTT. Protein sequence: CATRRTDNEKLFF.

The chain uses TRBV30 and TRBJ2-7; D tentatively reads TRBD1 or TRBD2 (5 bases each). Germline V CDR1 and CDR2: GTSNPN, SVGIG (reference sequence). The V and J ends lost 0 bases and 6 bases respectively, with 15 bases between them. This CDR3 has 14 amino acids. The CDR3 loop reads CAWSVIPGPSEQYF. CDR3 DNA sequence: TGTGCCTGGAGTGTAATACCGGGACCCAGCGAGCAGTACTTC.